Included here is one T cell receptor (beta chain) sequence, with context. Antigen specificity is unknown. The PCR employed 60 Vbeta primers together with 13 Jbeta primers. Libraries were prepared by immunoSEQ multiplex PCR; TCRdb keeps only in-frame clonotypes and omits some of them. The profile shows about 180,000 clones, over 65% of them singletons. The CDR3 contains 13 residues. CDR1 is LNHDA and CDR2 is SQIVND in the germline V gene (reference sequence). The ends were cut back, 6 bases at V and 3 bases at J, with 11 bases in the middle. The data were obtained in a study of cytomegalovirus exposure and HLA in healthy donors. Study-wide results and limits: Cytomegalovirus association was listed for approximately 160 TCR beta chains.

The sample consisted of PBMCs. This receptor was taken from a man between 18 and 29 years old in good health and CMV-seronegative. The gene calls are TRBV19 and TRBJ1-2; no definite D call. The CDR3 here is CASSPEADYGYTF. In DNA form, the CDR3 reads TGTGCCAGTAGCCCGGAGGCGGACTATGGCTACACCTTC.